This T cell receptor beta chain was recorded in a study of post-analysis software for immune sequencing data. Study-level background: Relapsing-remitting, secondary progressive and progressive-relapsing forms of multiple sclerosis all featured among disease courses.

Unique molecular identifiers were carried by the TCR beta cDNA libraries. Each CDR3 protein gets one entry after TCRdb re-called the PCR reads with MiXCR. Found here are roughly 670,000 distinct CDR3 sequences, approximately 59% of them singletons; the top ten hold roughly 10%. Concerning this clonotype itself: Its antigen remains unknown.

Study observations and caveats: The study found significantly lower normalized Chao1 diversity in multiple sclerosis patients than in controls. There were a few TRBV segments more frequent in patients than controls, and TRBV5-6, TRBV5-1 and TRBV20-1 were among them.

This CDR3 region has 14 residues. V was shortened by 1 base and J by 2 bases, with 9 bases between the two germline ends. Sequencing was carried out using blood. The V call is TRBV12-3 or TRBV12-4, the J call TRBJ2-7; D remains unclear. This clonotype originated in a girl aged 2 to 9 with multiple sclerosis. This chain's CDR3 is CASSLVPGPYEQYF. The CDR3 nucleotides read TGTGCCAGCAGTTTAGTCCCAGGCCCCTACGAGCAGTACTTC.